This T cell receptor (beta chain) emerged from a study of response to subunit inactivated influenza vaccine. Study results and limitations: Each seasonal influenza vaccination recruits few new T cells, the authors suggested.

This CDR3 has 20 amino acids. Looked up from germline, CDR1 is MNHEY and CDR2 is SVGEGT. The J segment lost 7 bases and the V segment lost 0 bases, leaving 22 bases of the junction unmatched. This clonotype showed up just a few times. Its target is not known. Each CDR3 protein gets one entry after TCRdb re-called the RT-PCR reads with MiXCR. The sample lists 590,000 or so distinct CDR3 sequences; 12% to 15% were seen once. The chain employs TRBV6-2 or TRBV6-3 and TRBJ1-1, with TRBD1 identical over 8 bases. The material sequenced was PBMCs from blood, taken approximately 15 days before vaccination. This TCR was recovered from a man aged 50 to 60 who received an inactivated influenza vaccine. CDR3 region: CASSYSYRQGWMLIPDEAFF. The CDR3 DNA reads TGTGCCAGCAGTTACTCGTACAGACAGGGGTGGATGCTGATACCCGATGAAGCTTTCTTT.